This TCR beta chain was identified during a study of shared clonotypes between healthy human individuals. Study-level information: Per donor, CD8 memory used one plate, CD8 naive used two, CD4 memory used three and CD4 naive used three.

In the case of this clone: Antigen specificity is unknown.

Here immunoSEQ multiplex PCR was the method, and the copy in TCRdb shows in-frame clones only, minus some. The sample holds around 1,000,000 clones; around 77% are singletons and the top ten take over 0.8%. CDR1 and CDR2 from the germline V gene are SGHRS and YFSETQ. CDR3 length equals 15 residues. V was pared by 10 bases and J by 2 bases, with 9 bases of the junction left unmatched. Donors, without exception, were Caucasian adults residing in Nashville, Tennessee. Study-wide points: Clonotypes which were not shared had lower generation probabilities than clonotypes that all four donors shared.

The source material was memory CD4+ T cells from PBMCs. The subset denotes: CD45RA-negative fraction. V usage is TRBV5-1 and J usage is TRBJ2-3; TRBD2 agrees at 11 bases. This TCR derives from a man younger than 30 in good health. Some clones in this sample may be carry-over from other donors' samples. As DNA, the CDR3 is TGCGCCTCTAGAGTAGCGGGAGGGATCACAGATACGCAGTATTTT. It translates to CASRVAGGITDTQYF.